A single sample is the source of the 7 T cell receptor beta chains below, sequenced in a study of T cell repertoires in cytomegalovirus infection. TCRdb analysed the reads with MiXCR anew, one entry per CDR3 protein. The sample comprises more than 150,000 distinct CDR3 sequences, about 28% of which are singletons, and 30% to 35% rests with the top ten. The sample consisted of PBMCs. The receptors here all came from a human donor in good health (CMV status not recorded). Some clones in this sample may be carry-over from other donors' samples.

This clonotype was counted only a few times. The CDR3 nucleotides read TGTGCCAGCAGTACCCGTTTAGCGGGGGGGGCCAAAAACATTCAGTACTTC. Translation gives CASSTRLAGGAKNIQYF. The V gene is TRBV28, the J gene TRBJ2-4; 11 nucleotides align to TRBD2. Germline CDR1 and CDR2: MDHEN and SYDVKM. Losses at the gene ends were 5 bases for V and 1 base for J; bases not matched to a gene: 7. The length of the CDR3 is 17 residues.

This clonotype was found once. The rearrangement links TRBV11-3 to TRBJ2-7, with TRBD1 matching 8 bases. Per the germline V gene, CDR1 is SGHNT and CDR2 is YENEEA. The junction had 8 bases not matched to a gene; V was cut back by 4 bases and J by 3 bases. This CDR3 is built from 15 residues. The chain's CDR3 is CASSSPDRGVYEQYF. CDR3 in DNA: TGTGCCAGCAGCTCCCCCGACAGGGGAGTCTACGAGCAGTACTTC.

The CDR3 nucleotides read TGTGCCAGTAGTATCTTATCTGCATCGCACTATGGCTACACCTTC. Translation gives CASSILSASHYGYTF. This chain connects TRBV19 to TRBJ1-2; D unclear. The ends were cut back, 3 bases at V and 3 bases at J, with 14 bases in the middle. The CDR3 is 15 residues long. CDR1 LNHDA and CDR2 SQIVND come from the germline V gene (reference sequence).

This clonotype was seen a handful of times. The V call is TRBV25-1, the J call TRBJ1-4; D gene unclear. The CDR3 is 12 residues long. Germline V gene data show CDR1 as MGHDK and CDR2 as SYGVNS. Trimming left V 4 bases short and J 6 bases short, with 6 bases between. The CDR3 spells CASSAPDEKLFF. Here the CDR3 DNA reads TGTGCCAGCAGTGCCCCAGATGAAAAACTGTTTTTT. Drawing the rest from reference TRBV25-1 and TRBJ1-4, the complete variable domain is EADIYQTPRYLVIGTGKKITLECSQTMGHDKMYWYQQDPGMELHLIHYSYGVNSTEKGDLSSESTVSRIRTEHFPLTLESARPSHTSQYLCASSAPDEKLFFGSGTQLSVL.

The gene calls are TRBV4-3 and TRBJ2-5, with no clear D. The CDR3 sequence is 15 residues long. V shed 0 bases and J shed 5 bases, with 13 bases lying between them. Per germline, CDR1 LGHNA and CDR2 YSLEER. CDR3 nucleotide sequence: TGCGCCAGCAGCCAAGAGAGGCGGCCCCTCGAGACCCAGTACTTC. It specifies CASSQERRPLETQYF.

The chain carries TRBV11-2 and TRBJ2-7, with 8 bases aligning to TRBD1. V trimming: 3 bases; J trimming: 1 base; junction bases outside the gene matches: 5. CDR1 is SGHAT and CDR2 is FQNNGV in the germline V gene. CDR3 length equals 15 residues. CDR3 loop: CASSFTGGQSYEQYF. The CDR3 DNA is TGTGCCAGCAGCTTTACAGGGGGTCAATCCTACGAGCAGTACTTC.

The chain uses TRBV12-3 or TRBV12-4 and TRBJ2-6; unclear D gene. The V gene lost 6 bases and the J gene lost 4 bases, with 7 bases spanning the gap. The length of the CDR3 is 13 residues. The CDR3 here is CASRKGGANVLTF. The CDR3 DNA sequence: TGTGCCAGCAGGAAGGGAGGGGCCAACGTCCTGACTTTC.